One sample yielded the 23 T cell receptor beta chains listed below, sequenced in a study of shared clonotypes between healthy human individuals. Clones were sequenced by immunoSEQ multiplex PCR, and TCRdb holds only the in-frame ones, with some missing. The table lists about 1.1 million clones, 70% to 85% of them singletons. Sample: memory CD4+ T cells from PBMCs. Subset denoted: CD45RA-negative fraction. The origin of the receptors is a man aged 18 to 30 in good health. Some clones in this sample may be carry-over from other donors' samples.

The chain is built from TRBV4-2 and TRBJ2-3; weak D call: TRBD1 (7 bases). Trimming shortened V by 0 bases and J by 1 base, and 17 bases separated the two germline ends. This CDR3 has 18 amino acids. Germline values: CDR1 LGHNA, CDR2 YNFKEQ. CDR3 protein: CASSQDWGDSIGTDTQYF. CDR3 DNA: TGTGCCAGCAGCCAAGATTGGGGGGACAGTATCGGCACAGATACGCAGTATTTT.

The V and J genes are TRBV2 and TRBJ2-1; D is undetermined. The CDR3 extends over 12 amino acids. Per the germline V gene, CDR1 is SNHLY and CDR2 is FYNNEI. Deletions cut 6 bases from V and 9 bases from J, with 12 bases between. Here the CDR3 reads CASSGDAGEQFF. CDR3 in DNA: TGTGCCAGCAGCGGAGACGCCGGTGAGCAGTTCTTC.

The V call is TRBV6-5, the J call TRBJ1-5; TRBD1 aligns across 9 bases. The CDR3 length is 14 residues. V shed 6 bases, J shed 5 bases, and the junction held 5 bases outside the gene matches. Looked up from germline, CDR1 is MNHEY and CDR2 is SVGAGI. The CDR3 sequence is CASSWDRVDQPQHF. CDR3 DNA: TGTGCCAGCAGCTGGGACAGGGTGGATCAGCCCCAGCATTTT.

This clone was observed at least ten times. The J gene is TRBJ2-1, the V gene TRBV6-6; 10 positions match TRBD1. With 6 bases clipped from V and 4 bases from J, the junction kept 6 bases outside the gene matches. Germline V gene data show CDR1 as MNHNY and CDR2 as SVGAGI (reference sequence). The CDR3 has 15 amino acids. The CDR3 region has the DNA TGTGCCAGCAGCGGGGGGGACAGGGGTTACAATGAGCAGTTCTTC. Its translation is CASSGGDRGYNEQFF.

The chain is built from TRBV28 and TRBJ1-1; D gene unclear. V lost 7 bases and J lost 4, with 10 bases in between. The CDR3 length is 12 residues. Germline CDR1 MDHEN, CDR2 SYDVKM. CDR3 nucleotide sequence: TGTGCCAGCAATCAGTTGGGCACTGAAGCTTTCTTT. It yields the protein CASNQLGTEAFF.

The chain employs TRBV9 and TRBJ2-3, with D unresolved. This CDR3 has 12 residues. V lost 3 bases and J lost 7, with 9 bases in between. Per the germline V gene, CDR1 is SGDLS and CDR2 is YYNGEE. The CDR3 protein is CASSAIQNTQYF. CDR3 coding DNA: TGTGCCAGCAGCGCGATACAGAATACGCAGTATTTT. Complete variable domain (other parts from reference TRBV9 and TRBJ2-3): DSGVTQTPKHLITATGQRVTLRCSPRSGDLSVYWYQQSLDQGLQFLIQYYNGEERAKGNILERFSAQQFPDLHSELNLSSLELGDSALYFCASSAIQNTQYFGPGTRLTVL.

V is TRBV30 and J is TRBJ1-2, with 8 nucleotides matching TRBD1. Trimming at V came to 2 bases and at J to 8 bases, leaving 7 bases not matched to a gene. The CDR3 covers 13 residues. CDR1 and CDR2 from the germline V gene are GTSNPN and SVGIG (reference sequence). The DNA for the CDR3 is TGTGCCTGGAGTTCAGGACAGGGCCGCGGCTACACCTTC. Amino acid sequence: CAWSSGQGRGYTF. The whole variable domain, remainder taken from reference TRBV30 and TRBJ1-2, is SQTIHQWPATLVQPVGSPLSLECTVEGTSNPNLYWYRQAAGRGLQLLFYSVGIGQISSEVPQNLSASRPQDRQFILSSKKLLLSDSGFYLCAWSSGQGRGYTFGSGTRLTVV.

Only a few counts were recorded for this clone. The J gene is TRBJ2-2, the V gene TRBV4-3, with a weak D call TRBD2 (6 bases). CDR1 is LGHNA, CDR2 YSLEER, per germline. Trimming removed 4 bases at V and 2 bases at J, with 14 bases between. The CDR3 is made up of 16 amino acids. CDR3 in DNA: TGCGCCAGCAGCCTGCTGGCGGGGCCCAACACCGGGGAGCTGTTTTTT. It is translated as CASSLLAGPNTGELFF.

The rearrangement joins TRBV19 to TRBJ2-7; no clear D. Germline V gene data show CDR1 as LNHDA and CDR2 as SQIVND (reference sequence). V lost 7 bases and J lost 2, with 15 bases in between. The CDR3 spans 14 residues. In nucleotides, the CDR3 is TGTGCCAGTACCCGTCCCACTCCGGCCTACGAGCAGTACTTC. Amino acids: CASTRPTPAYEQYF.

This clone was picked up a small number of times. The rearrangement uses TRBV7-8 and TRBJ2-1; D uncertain. Germline CDR1 and CDR2: SGHVS and FQNEAQ. The CDR3 consists of 16 residues. Trimming stripped 7 bases from V and 2 bases from J, with 18 bases between. In DNA form, the CDR3 reads TGTGCCAGCACCTTTAACGTGATACGCGCCTACAATGAGCAGTTCTTC. As protein: CASTFNVIRAYNEQFF. The variable domain in full, with the rest retrieved from reference TRBV7-8 and TRBJ2-1, is GAGVSQSPRYKVAKRGQDVALRCDPISGHVSLFWYQQALGQGPEFLTYFQNEAQLDKSGLPSDRFFAERPEGSVSTLKIQRTQQEDSAVYLCASTFNVIRAYNEQFFGPGTRLTVL.

CDR3 in DNA: TGTGCCAGCAGCCAAGACCCCATCAGGGGGCGCCAGTATGAAAAACTGTTTTTT. Its translation: CASSQDPIRGRQYEKLFF. The gene calls are TRBV4-2 and TRBJ1-4; the match to TRBD1 covers 8 bases. Germline loops: CDR1 LGHNA, CDR2 YNFKEQ. J lost 6 bases, V lost 0 bases, and 12 bases had no gene match. The CDR3 is 18 residues long.

In this sample, this clone turned up a few times. The chain couples TRBV6-4 to TRBJ1-2, with D possibly being TRBD1 (5 bases). CDR1 and CDR2 (germline): MRHNA, SNTAGT. The CDR3 spans 16 residues. V lost 5 bases and J lost 4, with 20 bases in between. The CDR3 nucleotides read TGTGCCAGCAGTCCTGAGCATAGGGGCGCGGGCTATGGCTACACCTTC. The encoded protein is CASSPEHRGAGYGYTF.

The rearrangement uses TRBV5-1 and TRBJ2-5; no firm D call. This CDR3 comprises 16 residues. The germline gives CDR1 SGHRS, CDR2 YFSETQ. The V and J ends lost 5 bases and 5 bases respectively, with 22 bases between them. The CDR3 here is CASRQGARSIWETQYF. The DNA of the CDR3 is TGCGCCAGCAGGCAAGGAGCGAGGTCGATATGGGAGACCCAGTACTTC.

The chain combines TRBV7-6 with TRBJ2-7, with a tentative D call TRBD2 (7 bases). Germline V gene data show CDR1 as SGHVS and CDR2 as FNYEAQ. This CDR3 region has 16 residues. V was pared by 2 bases and J by 1 base, with 15 bases between. This CDR3 is CASSLRGGLHSYEQYF. CDR3 DNA: TGTGCCAGCAGCTTAAGGGGGGGACTCCATTCCTACGAGCAGTACTTC. The complete variable domain, with remaining parts taken from reference TRBV7-6 and TRBJ2-7, reads GAGVSQSPRYKVTKRGQDVALRCDPISGHVSLYWYRQALGQGPEFLTYFNYEAQQDKSGLPNDRFSAERPEGSISTLTIQRTEQRDSAMYRCASSLRGGLHSYEQYFGPGTRLTVT.

The genes are TRBV2 and TRBJ2-7; the D is unclear. CDR1 SNHLY and CDR2 FYNNEI come from the germline V gene. The CDR3 spans 11 residues. Trimming took 10 bases from V and 2 from J, leaving 9 bases between them. In nucleotides, the CDR3 is TGTGCCACCGCCTACGCCTACGAGCAGTACTTC. Amino acids: CATAYAYEQYF.

This clone was observed a few times. This sequence joins TRBV19 and TRBJ1-5, with 7 bases lining up with TRBD1. The CDR3 spans 19 residues. The junction had 19 bases not matched to a gene; V was cut back by 6 bases and J by 2 bases. CDR1 LNHDA and CDR2 SQIVND come from the germline V gene (reference sequence). This CDR3 is CASSPLTGAGEVRNQPQHF. CDR3 DNA: TGTGCCAGTAGCCCATTAACAGGGGCGGGTGAAGTTCGCAATCAGCCCCAGCATTTT.

The rearrangement joins TRBV7-2 to TRBJ2-5; D might be TRBD2 (5 bases). The CDR3 contains 15 residues. Germline-derived CDR1 and CDR2 are SGHTA and FQGNSA. The V gene lost 5 bases and the J gene lost 1 base, with 14 bases spanning the gap. The CDR3 region has the DNA TGTGCCAGCAGCGCAAGTTGGAGGCCCCAAGAGACCCAGTACTTC. This encodes CASSASWRPQETQYF.

The chain carries TRBV7-2 and TRBJ1-2; 9 nucleotides align to TRBD1. This CDR3 is built from 15 residues. The J segment lost 2 bases and the V segment lost 4 bases, leaving 5 bases of the junction unmatched. The V gene's germline CDR1 is SGHTA and CDR2 FQGNSA. For the CDR3, the DNA is TGTGCCAGCAGCTCTGTGGGACAGGGCAACTATGGCTACACCTTC. It codes for CASSSVGQGNYGYTF. The complete variable domain, with remaining parts taken from reference TRBV7-2 and TRBJ1-2, reads GAGVSQSPSNKVTEKGKDVELRCDPISGHTALYWYRQSLGQGLEFLIYFQGNSAPDKSGLPSDRFSAERTGGSVSTLTIQRTQQEDSAVYLCASSSVGQGNYGYTFGSGTRLTVV.

The table lists this clone with many counts. The rearrangement links TRBV2 to TRBJ2-5; D is uncertain. Germline V lookup: CDR1 SNHLY, CDR2 FYNNEI. The CDR3 is 14 residues long. V lost 8 bases and J 4 bases, leaving 17 bases between the germline ends. CDR3 sequence reads: CASSRATRRETQYF. Here the CDR3 DNA reads TGTGCCAGCTCCCGGGCCACGAGGCGAGAGACCCAGTACTTC.

This chain connects TRBV12-2 to TRBJ2-3; the D segment call TRBD1 is taken from the table without a DNA check. TRBV12-2 is a known pseudogene. This CDR3 has 17 residues. CDR3 loop: CASRFPAGQGVADTQYF. The CDR3 DNA reads TGTGCAAGTCGCTTTCCCGCGGGACAGGGAGTCGCAGATACGCAGTATTTT.

The chain carries TRBV7-8 and TRBJ2-1, with 9 bases that match TRBD1. The CDR3 is 15 amino acids. V was clipped by 1 base and J by 5 bases; unmatched bases: 3. Germline CDR1 SGHVS, CDR2 FQNEAQ. CDR3 nucleotide sequence: TGTGCCAGCAGCTTAGACAGGGGGCGAAACAATGAGCAGTTCTTC. It yields the protein CASSLDRGRNNEQFF.

The gene calls are TRBV28 and TRBJ2-7, with D perhaps matching TRBD2 (6 bases). V dropped 8 bases and J dropped 3 bases, with 17 bases sitting between them. Germline lookup yields CDR1 MDHEN and CDR2 SYDVKM. The CDR3 sequence is 14 residues long. The CDR3 DNA reads TGTGCCAGCCGCGACGGGACTCGGAACTACGAGCAGTACTTC. Residues: CASRDGTRNYEQYF.

This clone was recorded at least ten times. V and J are TRBV11-2 and TRBJ2-1, with 16 bases fitting TRBD2. Germline CDR1 SGHAT, CDR2 FQNNGV. CDR3 length: 16 amino acids. Trimming at V came to 6 bases and at J to 7 bases, leaving 6 bases not matched to a gene. CDR3 in DNA: TGTGCCAGCAGGGGACTAGCGGGAGGGATTTTGAATGAGCAGTTCTTC. It specifies CASRGLAGGILNEQFF.